Presented here are 8 T cell receptor beta chains from one specimen sequenced in a study of shared clonotypes between healthy human individuals. TCRdb's table, derived via immunoSEQ multiplex PCR, lists solely in-frame clones and lacks some. The sample has under 600,000 clones; 60% to 80% are singletons. Sequencing input: PBMCs. These receptors were collected from a woman in her forties in good health. Some clones in this sample may be carry-over from other donors' samples.

V gene TRBV15 combines with J gene TRBJ1-5; D is ambiguous. Deletions cut 1 base from V and 2 bases from J, with 15 bases between. The CDR3 is 17 residues long. Germline lookup yields CDR1 LNHNV and CDR2 YYDKDF (reference sequence). The CDR3 is CATSRGRLLGGNQPQHF. The CDR3 DNA reads as TGTGCCACCAGCAGAGGCCGTCTTCTGGGCGGCAATCAGCCCCAGCATTTT.

The chain couples TRBV28 to TRBJ2-7, with D perhaps matching TRBD1 (6 bases). Trimming took off 5 bases at V and 0 bases at J, with 14 bases between the two ends. This CDR3 comprises 15 residues. Germline CDR1 and CDR2: MDHEN and SYDVKM. The CDR3 nucleotides read TGTGCCAGCAGTCCCTCCGTGGACAGCTCCTACGAGCAGTACTTC. It translates to CASSPSVDSSYEQYF.

This chain links TRBV6-1 with TRBJ1-1; tentative D call: TRBD1 (6 bases). Germline V gives CDR1 MNHNS, CDR2 SASEGT. V was pared by 6 bases and J by 7 bases, with 18 bases between. The CDR3 sequence is 14 residues long. The CDR3 sequence is CASSPDRLWNEAFF. The CDR3 nucleotides read TGTGCCAGCAGCCCAGACAGGTTGTGGAATGAAGCTTTCTTT.

The chain carries TRBV5-4 and TRBJ1-2; 8 nucleotides align to TRBD1. V shed 5 bases, J shed 3 bases, and the junction held 9 bases outside the gene matches. CDR1 and CDR2 (germline): SGHNT, YYREEE (reference sequence). The length of the CDR3 is 15 residues. The CDR3 DNA follows: TGTGCCAGCAGTAAGGCAGGGGGCTTAGACTATGGCTACACCTTC. As protein: CASSKAGGLDYGYTF.

The gene calls are TRBV5-6 and TRBJ1-3; D is unclear. Looked up from germline, CDR1 is SGHDT and CDR2 is YYEEEE. This CDR3 contains 15 residues. V was trimmed by 0 bases and J by 1 base, leaving 8 bases between them. CDR3 residues: CASSLVSASGNTIYF. As DNA, the CDR3 is TGTGCCAGCAGCTTGGTTTCCGCGTCTGGAAACACCATATATTTT.

This clone was counted only a few times. This chain joins TRBV11-1 and TRBJ1-1, with a tentative D call TRBD1 (6 bases). There are 13 residues in the CDR3. V lost 5 bases and J 5 bases, leaving 12 bases between the germline ends. Germline lookup yields CDR1 SGHAT and CDR2 FQDESV (reference sequence). In DNA, the CDR3 is TGTGCCAGCAGCCCCCGAGGGGGAACTGAAGCTTTCTTT. Its protein product is CASSPRGGTEAFF.

This clone was counted a single time. The junction shows a germline mismatch at one end, possibly a read error. This chain links TRBV7-7 with TRBJ2-1; 7 bases are a match to TRBD1. Germline loops: CDR1 SSHAT, CDR2 FNYEAQ (reference sequence). The CDR3 consists of 13 residues. CDR3 sequence reads: CASSSESGGEQFF. The CDR3 coding sequence is TGTGCTAGCAGCTCAGAGTCAGGGGGTGAGCAGTTCTTC.

The gene calls are TRBV9 and TRBJ2-1, with D possibly being TRBD1 (6 bases). Germline-derived CDR1 and CDR2 are SGDLS and YYNGEE. Deletions cut 0 bases from V and 0 bases from J, with 19 bases between. This CDR3 contains 19 residues. The CDR3 sequence: CASSVVGAGGYSSYNEQFF. CDR3 nucleotides: TGTGCCAGCAGCGTAGTGGGGGCCGGCGGGTATAGCTCCTACAATGAGCAGTTCTTC.